The next 16 T cell receptor beta chains were all read from a single sample in a study of beta chain features in type 1 diabetes. The isolated RNA, all of it, was reverse transcribed, so expressed TCRB transcripts were what got sequenced. Assay: immunoSEQ multiplex PCR; the TCRdb copy retains only in-frame clones and omits some. The sample holds a few hundred thousand clones, less than 15% seen once. The specimen sequenced was central memory CD4+ T cells from blood. These receptors originate from a man between 25 and 39 years old in good health.

DNA of the CDR3: TGTGCCAGCAGCTTAACAAGGGACTATGGCTACACCTTC. It specifies CASSLTRDYGYTF. The chain uses TRBV11-1 and TRBJ1-2; D is undetermined. Germline-derived CDR1 and CDR2 are SGHAT and FQDESV (reference sequence). V gave up 2 bases and J gave up 3 bases, with 7 bases separating them. The CDR3 is 13 amino acids.

The chain carries TRBV7-2 and TRBJ2-5; 8 bases are a match to TRBD1. CDR1 is SGHTA, CDR2 FQGNSA, per germline. This CDR3 has 15 amino acids. V dropped 5 bases and J dropped 4; count of bases not matched to a gene: 9. The CDR3 is CASSTQTGAAETQYF. The CDR3 coding sequence is TGTGCCAGCAGCACCCAGACAGGGGCGGCAGAGACCCAGTACTTC.

This chain joins TRBV7-9 and TRBJ1-5; D gene uncertain. The ends were cut back, 5 bases at V and 4 bases at J, with 12 bases in the middle. The germline V gene encodes CDR1 SEHNR and CDR2 FQNEAQ (reference sequence). This CDR3 comprises 14 residues. As DNA, the CDR3 is TGTGCCAGCAGCCCGGACGGAGGAAATCAGCCCCAGCATTTT. This encodes CASSPDGGNQPQHF.

This clone was picked up a small number of times. The chain employs TRBV18 and TRBJ2-7; the D is unclear. Germline loops: CDR1 KGHSH, CDR2 LQKENI. There are 13 residues in the CDR3. The V end lost 2 bases, the J end lost 6 bases, and 11 bases lay between the germline ends. The CDR3 DNA sequence: TGTGCCAGCTCACCAGTGGGTGTGGGCGAGCAGTACGTC. This sequence encodes CASSPVGVGEQYV.

The chain joins TRBV4-2 to TRBJ2-3; D remains ambiguous. Between the trimmed V and J ends, which lost 5 bases and 3 bases, there was a span of 12 bases. CDR3 length equals 14 residues. Germline V lookup: CDR1 LGHNA, CDR2 YNFKEQ. The DNA of the CDR3 is TGTGCCAGCAGCGGCCGCAAACGGACAGATACGCAGTATTTT. Its translation: CASSGRKRTDTQYF.

This clone was seen more than once but under ten times. The CDR3 DNA is TGCGCCAGCGCCGGGACAGGGTTTTCCTATGGCTACACCTTC. Translating gives CASAGTGFSYGYTF. The V gene is TRBV5-1, the J gene TRBJ1-2, with 9 bases fitting TRBD1. This CDR3 has 14 residues. V trimming: 7 bases; J trimming: 4 bases; junction bases outside the gene matches: 8. Germline-derived CDR1 and CDR2 are SGHRS and YFSETQ.

This clone was detected many times. The rearrangement uses TRBV5-4 and TRBJ2-3; D not certain. The CDR3 extends over 15 amino acids. Deletions cut 0 bases from V and 1 base from J, with 9 bases between. The germline gives CDR1 SGHNT, CDR2 YYREEE (reference sequence). Written as DNA, the CDR3 is TGTGCCAGCAGCTTGGCTTGGGATCGCACAGATACGCAGTATTTT. Translating gives CASSLAWDRTDTQYF.

This clone was counted a few times. This chain links TRBV7-4 with TRBJ2-7, with 8 bases that match TRBD1. Germline loops: CDR1 SGHVT, CDR2 SQSDAQ. Trimming removed 6 bases from V and 4 bases from J; junction bases left unmatched: 20. The CDR3 totals 18 residues. The DNA for the CDR3 is TGTGCCAGCAGACGAAACCGGGACAGGCCTCCTGGTTGGTACGAGCAGTACTTC. Protein: CASRRNRDRPPGWYEQYF.

The rearrangement links TRBV7-2 to TRBJ2-3; TRBD2 is a possible D gene (6 bases). Germline V lookup: CDR1 SGHTA, CDR2 FQGNSA. With 1 base removed from V and 3 bases from J, the gap between germline ends came to 11 bases. The CDR3 is 15 residues long. The CDR3 nucleotides read TGTGCCAGCAGCTTAGGGATAGGGAGGACAGATACGCAGTATTTT. Translated, it gives CASSLGIGRTDTQYF.

The chain has TRBV19 and TRBJ2-1; TRBD2 is a possible D gene (5 bases). V shed 6 bases and J shed 13 bases, with 13 bases lying between them. CDR1 and CDR2 from the germline V gene are LNHDA and SQIVND (reference sequence). CDR3 length: 11 amino acids. This CDR3 reads CASSDRDYQFF. In nucleotides, the CDR3 is TGTGCCAGTAGCGACCGGGATTATCAGTTCTTC.

The table lists this clone with a few counts. CDR3 sequence: CASSPQGALAEKLFF. CDR3 in DNA: TGTGCCAGCAGCCCGCAGGGGGCTCTCGCTGAAAAACTGTTTTTT. This rearrangement joins TRBV7-2 to TRBJ1-4; 8 positions agree with TRBD1. V lost 5 bases, J lost 7 bases, and 9 bases stayed unmatched. The V gene's germline CDR1 is SGHTA and CDR2 FQGNSA. The CDR3 sequence is 15 residues long.

A few counts support this clone. This chain connects TRBV5-8 to TRBJ2-3; 13 bases fit TRBD2. Germline V gene sequence: CDR1 SGHTS, CDR2 YDEGEE. Germline trimming cut 5 bases from V and 2 bases from J; bases unmatched to any gene: 8. The CDR3 consists of 17 residues. CDR3 protein: CASRPGTSGETTDTQYF. In DNA, the CDR3 is TGTGCCAGCAGACCCGGGACTAGCGGGGAGACCACAGATACGCAGTATTTT. Looking up the rest from reference TRBV5-8 and TRBJ2-3 gives the full variable domain: EAGVTQSPTHLIKTRGQQATLRCSPISGHTSVYWYQQALGLGLQFLLWYDEGEERNRGNFPPRFSGRQFPNYSSELNVNALELEDSALYLCASRPGTSGETTDTQYFGPGTRLTVL.

This CDR3 reads CASSTGPGTEAFF. The CDR3 DNA reads TGTGCCAGCAGTACAGGGCCGGGCACTGAAGCTTTCTTT. The chain has TRBV6-5 and TRBJ1-1; weak D call: TRBD1 (6 bases). V lost 5 bases, J lost 4 bases, and 11 bases lay in between. Germline V lookup: CDR1 MNHEY, CDR2 SVGAGI. The CDR3 sequence is 13 residues long.

The table lists this clone with a few counts. This rearrangement joins TRBV7-2 to TRBJ2-7; 7 positions agree with TRBD1. The CDR3 loop spans 13 amino acids. CDR1 and CDR2 from the germline V gene are SGHTA and FQGNSA. V shed 4 bases, J shed 3 bases, and the junction held 3 bases outside the gene matches. The CDR3 nucleotides are TGTGCCAGCAGCTGGGACAGAGACTACGAGCAGTACTTC. Protein: CASSWDRDYEQYF.

The sample holds a few counts of this clone. The genes are TRBV7-2 and TRBJ1-2; TRBD1 aligns across 12 bases. CDR1 is SGHTA, CDR2 FQGNSA, per germline. This CDR3 comprises 16 residues. J was trimmed by 7 bases and V by 0 bases; bases with no gene match: 6. The CDR3 DNA sequence: TGTGCCAGCAGCTTAGCGCCGGGACAGGGGGCGGGTGGCTACACCTTC. Translating it yields CASSLAPGQGAGGYTF. Filled out from reference TRBV7-2 and TRBJ1-2, the complete variable domain reads GAGVSQSPSNKVTEKGKDVELRCDPISGHTALYWYRQSLGQGLEFLIYFQGNSAPDKSGLPSDRFSAERTGGSVSTLTIQRTQQEDSAVYLCASSLAPGQGAGGYTFGSGTRLTVV.

This rearrangement joins TRBV6-1 to TRBJ2-5; 7 positions agree with TRBD2. Germline V lookup: CDR1 MNHNS, CDR2 SASEGT. The trim removed 6 bases at V and 4 bases at J, leaving 11 bases unmatched. The CDR3 length is 15 residues. The CDR3 spells CASRAGLQRGETQYF. Here the CDR3 DNA reads TGTGCCAGCAGGGCGGGACTACAGCGGGGAGAGACCCAGTACTTC.